Only a few counts were recorded for the clone carrying this TCR beta chain. This CDR3 is built from 16 residues. Deletions cut 1 base from V and 0 bases from J, with 16 bases between. Germline CDR1 is DFQATT and CDR2 is SNEGSKA (reference sequence). This record comes from a study of T cells in Graves' hyperthyroidism and ophthalmopathy. Authors of the study amplified TCR beta CDR3 regions from RNA transcripts. When the TCR CDR3 underwent first-round RT-PCR, the HTBI primer set was used. One entry per CDR3 protein, called by TCRdb with MiXCR from the multiplex PCR reads. Seen here are 300,000 to 450,000 distinct CDR3 sequences, roughly 25% observed once, and the top ten hold about 73%.

Sequencing used blood. The origin of this receptor is a man in his forties or fifties with Graves' hyperthyroidism. V is TRBV20-1 and J is TRBJ2-7, with D perhaps TRBD1 (6 bases). The CDR3 DNA follows: TGCAGTGCTAGAGCAAGGGGCAGGGGTACCTCCTACGAGCAGTACTTC. This gives the protein CSARARGRGTSYEQYF.